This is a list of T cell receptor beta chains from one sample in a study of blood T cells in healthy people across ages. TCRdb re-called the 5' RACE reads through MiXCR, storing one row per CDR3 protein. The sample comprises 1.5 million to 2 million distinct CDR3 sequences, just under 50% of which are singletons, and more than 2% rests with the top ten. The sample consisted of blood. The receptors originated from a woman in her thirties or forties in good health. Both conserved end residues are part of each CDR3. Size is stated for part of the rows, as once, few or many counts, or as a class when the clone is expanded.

CASRPHGGPAQYF	TRBV28	TRBJ2-3	NA
CASSQVVPREANYGYTF	TRBV4-3	TRBJ1-2	once
CASNTGVSDTEAFF	TRBV9	TRBJ1-1	NA
CASRPTGTTKNIQYF	TRBV12-3/TRBV12-4	TRBJ2-4	NA
CSVGPLDTQYF	TRBV29-1	TRBJ2-3	NA
CASSGGQASNQPQHF	TRBV7-9	TRBJ1-5	NA
CASSFGQGAYF	TRBV7-9	TRBJ2-3	NA
CASSPPGTGGGTDTQYF	TRBV4-1	TRBJ2-3	few
CASSVVAGGPYEQYF	TRBV9	TRBJ2-7	NA
CSVERTIGSNTGELFF	TRBV29-1	TRBJ2-2	NA
CATSDQGSQETQYF	TRBV24-1	TRBJ2-5	few
CASSLAIGLTDTQYF	TRBV7-2	TRBJ2-3	NA
CSVGQGVDYGYTF	TRBV29-1	TRBJ1-2	NA
CASSPWRGNEKLFF	TRBV4-3	TRBJ1-4	NA
CASRKGVGQGRNQPQHF	TRBV6-1	TRBJ1-5	NA
CASSVLGGGFDEQFF	TRBV9	TRBJ2-1	once
CASSQNTRGYGYTF	TRBV4-3	TRBJ1-2	NA
CAILTQGAREGYTF	TRBV10-3	TRBJ1-2	few
CASSPRPPAYNEQFF	TRBV11-3	TRBJ2-1	NA
CASSDRAGSGANVLTF	TRBV7-2	TRBJ2-6	NA
CASSWTGGGLDTQYF	TRBV7-2	TRBJ2-3	NA
CASSYSASYLDTQYF	TRBV6-6	TRBJ2-3	few